This is a list of T cell receptor beta chains from one sample in a study of PD-1 blockade in classical Hodgkin lymphoma. TCRdb's table, derived via immunoSEQ multiplex PCR, lists solely in-frame clones and lacks some. The top ten hold less than 20% of the sample, which has some 30,000 clones, roughly 87% seen once. Material: peripheral blood mononuclear cells (PBMCs), obtained before the fourth cycle of nivolumab. The receptor source for this set is a human donor with classical Hodgkin lymphoma. The CDR3 runs from the conserved cysteine through the conserved F or W. D genes are given only for firm matches. Part of the rows lack a size; the others show once, few, many or a class for expanded clones.

TRBJ2-7 TRBV19 NA NA TGTGCCAGCGGATTAGGGGTTACCTACGAGCAGTACTTC CASGLGVTYEQYF
TRBJ2-2 TRBV9 NA NA TGTGCCAGCAGCGTAGGAGGGAGCGGGGAGCTGTTTTTT CASSVGGSGELFF
TRBJ1-1 TRBV27 NA TRBD1 TGTGCCAGCAGTTCCGGGACAGGGGCGGACACTGAAGCTTTCTTT CASSSGTGADTEAFF
TRBJ2-5 TRBV11-1 NA TRBD1 TGTGCCAGCAGCGGCTCAGGGGGCCTAGGGGAGACCCAGTACTTC CASSGSGGLGETQYF
TRBJ2-3 TRBV5-6 few NA TGTGCCAGCACCGATTGGGGCCTAGTAAGCACAGATACGCAGTATTTT CASTDWGLVSTDTQYF
TRBJ2-3 TRBV5-4 NA NA TGTGCCAGCAGCTTAAGGGGCCTTAGCACAGATACGCAGTATTTT CASSLRGLSTDTQYF
TRBJ1-1 TRBV6-6 NA NA TGTGCCAGCAGTTACTCGGGGAGGGGTGAAGCTTTCTTT CASSYSGRGEAFF
TRBJ2-2 TRBV11-1 NA NA TGTGCCAGCAGCTTTATCTGGACGTCCGGGGAGCTGTTTTTT CASSFIWTSGELFF
TRBJ1-3 TRBV6-5 NA NA TGTGCCAGCAGCGACTCACTTGGAAACACCATATATTTT CASSDSLGNTIYF
TRBJ1-5 TRBV19 NA NA TGTGCCAGTAGTATGATAACGAATCAGCCCCAGCATTTT CASSMITNQPQHF
TRBJ1-4 TRBV15 NA TRBD1 TGTGCCACCAGCAGAGATAGGGCAGGGGGAGATGAAAAACTGTTTTTT CATSRDRAGGDEKLFF
TRBJ1-1 TRBV23-1 NA NA TGCGCCAGCCAGAACACTGAAGCTTTCTTT CASQNTEAFF